This TCR beta chain was recorded in a study of shared clonotypes between healthy human individuals. In regard to this clone: No antigen is known for it.

The authors loaded roughly 200 ng DNA, roughly 33,000 T cell genomes, into sorted-subset replicate PCRs. Profiling relied on immunoSEQ multiplex PCR, and the TCRdb table lists in-frame clones only, not all of them. The table records more than 1 million clones, about four fifths of them present only once. CDR3 length: 15 residues. Germline CDR1 reads MNHEY; CDR2 reads SMNVEV (reference sequence). With 3 bases clipped from V and 3 bases from J, the junction kept 5 bases outside the gene matches. The study's findings and limits: A generally larger estimated richness was seen in naive subsets than in memory subsets.

Material: memory CD4+ T cells from PBMCs. Stated subset: CD45RA-negative fraction. This chain joins TRBV27 and TRBJ2-7; TRBD1 aligns across 10 bases. The receptor was derived from a man younger than 35 in good health. Some clones in this sample may be carry-over from other donors' samples. The CDR3 nucleotides read TGTGCCAGCAGTTTCAGGGGGACAGGGGACTACGAGCAGTACTTC. Translation: CASSFRGTGDYEQYF.